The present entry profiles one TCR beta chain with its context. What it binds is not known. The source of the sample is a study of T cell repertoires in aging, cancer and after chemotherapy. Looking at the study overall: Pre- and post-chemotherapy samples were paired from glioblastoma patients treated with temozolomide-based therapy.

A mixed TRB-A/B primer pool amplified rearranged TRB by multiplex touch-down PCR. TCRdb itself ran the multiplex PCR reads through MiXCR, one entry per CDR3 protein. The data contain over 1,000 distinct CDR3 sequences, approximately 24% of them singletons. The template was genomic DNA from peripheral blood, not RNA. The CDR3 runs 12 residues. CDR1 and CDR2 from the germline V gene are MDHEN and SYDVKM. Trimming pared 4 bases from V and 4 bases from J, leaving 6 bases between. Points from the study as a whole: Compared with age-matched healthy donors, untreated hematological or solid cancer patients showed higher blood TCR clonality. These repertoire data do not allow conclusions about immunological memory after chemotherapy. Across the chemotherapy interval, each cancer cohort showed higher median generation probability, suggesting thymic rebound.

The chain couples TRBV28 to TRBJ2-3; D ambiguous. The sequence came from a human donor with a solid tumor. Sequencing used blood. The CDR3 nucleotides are TGTGCCAGCAGTTCCCAGTCAGATACGCAGTATTTT. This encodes CASSSQSDTQYF.